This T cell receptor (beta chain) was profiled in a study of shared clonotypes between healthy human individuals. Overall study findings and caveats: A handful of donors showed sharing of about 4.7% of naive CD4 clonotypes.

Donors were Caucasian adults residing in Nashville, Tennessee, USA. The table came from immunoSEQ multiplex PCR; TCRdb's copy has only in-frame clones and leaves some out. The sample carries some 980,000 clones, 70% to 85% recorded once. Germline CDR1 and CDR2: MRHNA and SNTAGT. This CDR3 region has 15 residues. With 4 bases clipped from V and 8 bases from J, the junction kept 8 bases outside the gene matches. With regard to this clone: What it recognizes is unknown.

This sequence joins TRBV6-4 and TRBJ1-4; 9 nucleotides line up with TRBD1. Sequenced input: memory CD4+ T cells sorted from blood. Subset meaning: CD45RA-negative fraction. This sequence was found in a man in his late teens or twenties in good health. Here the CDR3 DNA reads TGTGCCAGCAGTGCCCAAACAGGGGGCGACGAAAAACTGTTTTTT. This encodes CASSAQTGGDEKLFF.